These 17 T cell receptor beta chains were all obtained from the same sample, sequenced in a study of blood T cells in healthy people across ages. Primed by a sample-barcoded 5' primer and a J-beta primer mix, a second PCR proceeded for about 7 to 11 cycles. TCRdb reprocessed the 5' RACE reads via MiXCR and lists one record per CDR3 protein. The table lists about 930,000 distinct CDR3 sequences, under 35% of them singletons. The same sample was also studied in work on T cells of mothers and their children.

Input material: blood. The receptors were sampled from a woman between 35 and 50 years old in good health.

Ten or more counts support this clonotype. V and J are TRBV20-1 and TRBJ2-3, with D hard to call. V lost 5 bases and J lost 0, with 6 bases in between. Germline loops: CDR1 DFQATT, CDR2 SNEGSKA (reference sequence). The CDR3 length is 12 residues. In DNA, the CDR3 is TGCAGTGCTGGACCAAGCACAGATACGCAGTATTTT. Its protein is CSAGPSTDTQYF.

This clonotype was counted ten times or more. The chain has TRBV7-3 and TRBJ2-6, with unresolved D. CDR1 is SGHTA and CDR2 is FQGTGA in the germline V gene. V gave up 2 bases and J gave up 3 bases, with 5 bases separating them. This CDR3 has 14 amino acids. The CDR3 DNA follows: TGTGCCAGCAGCTTAGAGCATGGGGCCAACGTCCTGACTTTC. Translating it yields CASSLEHGANVLTF.

This clonotype showed up just a few times. The chain has TRBV5-1 and TRBJ2-7, with D possibly matching TRBD1 (6 bases). V lost 5 bases and J 3 bases, leaving 9 bases between the germline ends. In germline, CDR1 is SGHRS, CDR2 YFSETQ. CDR3 length equals 12 residues. The CDR3 bases are TGCGCCAGCAGGGGACAAGACTACGAGCAGTACTTC. Its translation: CASRGQDYEQYF.

The genes are TRBV5-1 and TRBJ1-1; 7 nucleotides align to TRBD1. This CDR3 region has 14 residues. Germline V gene data show CDR1 as SGHRS and CDR2 as YFSETQ. Unmatched junction bases numbered 6, after V lost 6 bases and J lost 1 base. The CDR3 coding sequence is TGCGCCAGCACGCAGGACAGGCCGAACACTGAAGCTTTCTTT. This translates into CASTQDRPNTEAFF.

This clonotype was seen many times. The chain uses TRBV7-2 and TRBJ1-1, with D maybe TRBD1 (6 bases). The V gene's germline CDR1 is SGHTA and CDR2 FQGNSA. The CDR3 runs to 17 residues. V dropped 7 bases and J dropped 4 bases, with 25 bases sitting between them. This chain's CDR3 is CASTEGGYRSRSTEAFF. For the CDR3, the DNA is TGTGCCAGCACCGAAGGGGGGTATCGATCTAGGAGCACTGAAGCTTTCTTT.

This clonotype was observed many times. The chain has TRBV5-1 and TRBJ2-7; tentative D call: TRBD1 (6 bases). Between the trimmed V and J ends, which lost 4 bases and 4 bases, there was a span of 15 bases. Germline V lookup: CDR1 SGHRS, CDR2 YFSETQ. The length of the CDR3 is 14 residues. The CDR3 DNA reads as TGCGCCAGCAGCCCCTCAGGGGCCGGGTACGAGCAGTACTTC. Translating it yields CASSPSGAGYEQYF.

This chain connects TRBV9 to TRBJ2-3, with 8 bases identical to TRBD2. This CDR3 is built from 17 residues. J lost 4 bases, V lost 1 base, and 11 bases had no gene match. The germline V gene has CDR1 SGDLS and CDR2 YYNGEE. The CDR3 is CASSVRVVGGASDTQYF. CDR3 bases: TGTGCCAGCAGCGTAAGAGTCGTCGGGGGGGCTTCAGATACGCAGTATTTT.

On this clonotype itself: Compared with germline, one end of the junction differs, possibly owing to a read error. The chain recombines TRBV5-6 with TRBJ2-7; TRBD1 is a possible D gene (6 bases). Germline lookup yields CDR1 SGHDT and CDR2 YYEEEE. CDR3 length equals 15 residues. Here the CDR3 reads CANSLLGASGYEQYF. The CDR3 DNA sequence: TGTGCCAACAGCCTGCTGGGGGCTTCGGGCTACGAGCAGTACTTC.

The V and J genes are TRBV12-3 or TRBV12-4 and TRBJ2-7, with TRBD1 as a possible D gene (5 bases). V was pared by 3 bases and J by 0 bases, with 15 bases between. CDR3 length: 16 amino acids. The CDR3 loop reads CASSFQSGLPSYEQYF. For the CDR3, the DNA is TGTGCCAGCAGTTTTCAGTCAGGGCTTCCCTCCTACGAGCAGTACTTC.

This chain joins TRBV28 and TRBJ2-3; the D is unclear. There are 14 residues in the CDR3. Germline loops: CDR1 MDHEN, CDR2 SYDVKM. V gave up 3 bases and J gave up 4 bases, with 11 bases separating them. CDR3 bases: TGTGCCAGCAGTTTTTCCCCTAGGGCAGATACGCAGTATTTT. It is translated as CASSFSPRADTQYF.

The table lists this clonotype with a few counts. This chain connects TRBV20-1 to TRBJ2-3; 9 nucleotides agree with TRBD2. V shed 0 bases, J shed 3 bases, and the junction held 4 bases outside the gene matches. Germline V gene data show CDR1 as DFQATT and CDR2 as SNEGSKA (reference sequence). CDR3 length: 15 amino acids. The CDR3 DNA sequence: TGCAGTGCTAGAGACATAGCGGGGGCAACAGATACGCAGTATTTT. Translated: CSARDIAGATDTQYF.

The chain uses TRBV12-3 or TRBV12-4 and TRBJ1-5; weak D call: TRBD1 (5 bases). The CDR3 is made up of 14 amino acids. Trimming removed 3 bases at V and 11 bases at J, with 17 bases between. The CDR3 DNA sequence: TGTGCCAGCAGTTTGGTCGGGGACCTATCGACCCAGCATTTT. Its translation: CASSLVGDLSTQHF.

The sample holds a few counts of this clonotype. The chain carries TRBV25-1 and TRBJ1-2; D is possibly TRBD1 (5 bases). Germline V gives CDR1 MGHDK, CDR2 SYGVNS. The CDR3 sequence is 16 residues long. Trimming cost V 1 base and J 0 bases, with 12 bases left between them. The CDR3 is CASSEFGTQANYGYTF. The DNA for the CDR3 is TGTGCCAGCAGTGAATTTGGGACCCAAGCTAACTATGGCTACACCTTC.

The V gene is TRBV10-3, the J gene TRBJ2-5, with TRBD1 matching 9 bases. Germline CDR1 is ENHRY and CDR2 is SYGVKD. The CDR3 totals 15 residues. The trim removed 2 bases at V and 5 bases at J, leaving 6 bases unmatched. CDR3 loop: CAISEPDRGRETQYF. CDR3 nucleotide sequence: TGTGCCATCAGTGAGCCGGACAGGGGACGGGAGACCCAGTACTTC.

V gene TRBV5-4 combines with J gene TRBJ2-3; D not certain. Trimming left V 2 bases short and J 3 bases short, with 4 bases between. Per the germline V gene, CDR1 is SGHNT and CDR2 is YYREEE (reference sequence). This CDR3 is built from 12 residues. The CDR3 region has the DNA TGTGCCAGCAGCTTCCATACAGATACGCAGTATTTT. Translating it yields CASSFHTDTQYF.

The chain links TRBV28 to TRBJ1-2; TRBD1 matches at 9 bases. There are 12 residues in the CDR3. The V segment lost 6 bases and the J segment 8 bases; nucleotides outside the gene matches: 4. Germline V gene data show CDR1 as MDHEN and CDR2 as SYDVKM. The CDR3 DNA follows: TGTGCCAGCAGCACAGGGGGCGACGGCTACACCTTC. Translated, it gives CASSTGGDGYTF.

This rearrangement joins TRBV3-1 to TRBJ2-7; D is unresolved. Germline V gives CDR1 LGHDT, CDR2 YNNKEL (reference sequence). CDR3 length equals 15 residues. V gave up 7 bases and J gave up 3 bases, with 19 bases separating them. The CDR3 loop reads CASTTAPGPIYEQYF. The CDR3 DNA follows: TGTGCCAGCACAACAGCTCCGGGCCCAATCTACGAGCAGTACTTC.